The next 7 T cell receptor beta chains were all read from a single sample in a study of beta chain features in type 1 diabetes. Overall study results and limits: TCRB CDR3 length was moderately but significantly reduced in all four CD4+ subsets of Type 1 diabetes patients.

Their antigens remain unidentified. Of the isolated RNA, all was reverse transcribed, and so the sequenced material was expressed TCRB transcripts. Data came from immunoSEQ multiplex PCR; TCRdb stores just in-frame clones and leaves some out. This sample has roughly 330,000 clones, with about 13% found just once. Material: naive CD4+ T cells from blood. Receptor source: a woman between 18 and 29 years old with type 1 diabetes.

The chain links TRBV15 to TRBJ1-5; the D gene is possibly TRBD1 (6 bases). This CDR3 has 16 residues. The V and J ends lost 1 base and 4 bases respectively, with 14 bases between them. Germline V gene data show CDR1 as LNHNV and CDR2 as YYDKDF (reference sequence). The CDR3 sequence is CATSRGVGQGNQPQHF. For the CDR3, the DNA is TGTGCCACCAGCAGAGGGGTAGGGCAGGGGAATCAGCCCCAGCATTTT. The entire variable domain, with the rest obtained from reference TRBV15 and TRBJ1-5, is as follows: DAMVIQNPRYQVTQFGKPVTLSCSQTLNHNVMYWYQQKSSQAPKLLFHYYDKDFNNEADTPDNFQSRRPNTSFCFLDIRSPGLGDTAMYLCATSRGVGQGNQPQHFGDGTRLSIL.

This clone was found a few times. As DNA, the CDR3 is TGCAGCGTCCGCCCTAGCGGGAGGGTCCAAGAGACCCAGTACTTC. It translates to CSVRPSGRVQETQYF. This chain joins TRBV29-1 and TRBJ2-5, with 12 bases aligning to TRBD2. After removal of 6 bases from V and 1 base from J, the junction contained 6 bases not matched to a gene. There are 15 residues in the CDR3. Germline V lookup: CDR1 SQVTM, CDR2 ANQGSEA. The full variable domain, with the rest looked up from reference TRBV29-1 and TRBJ2-5, is SAVISQKPSRDICQRGTSLTIQCQVDSQVTMMFWYRQQPGQSLTLIATANQGSEATYESGFVIDKFPISRPNLTFSTLTVSNMSPEDSSIYLCSVRPSGRVQETQYFGPGTRLLVL.

The chain links TRBV30 to TRBJ1-1, with a tentative D call TRBD1 (5 bases). The germline gives CDR1 GTSNPN, CDR2 SVGIG (reference sequence). V lost 0 bases and J lost 5, with 10 bases in between. The CDR3 runs 13 residues. The CDR3 DNA follows: TGTGCCTGGAGTGTACTGGGGCCGACTGAAGCTTTCTTT. It translates to CAWSVLGPTEAFF.

This clone was seen a few times. CDR3 DNA sequence: TGTGCCAGCAAGTTCTCAGGGGGTTGGACTGAAGCTTTCTTT. Residues: CASKFSGGWTEAFF. The chain combines TRBV6-1 with TRBJ1-1; 7 bases agree with TRBD1. This CDR3 comprises 14 residues. Germline-derived CDR1 and CDR2 are MNHNS and SASEGT. The junction had 10 bases not matched to a gene; V was cut back by 7 bases and J by 5 bases.

This clone showed up just a few times. V is TRBV7-9 and J is TRBJ1-2; 11 positions agree with TRBD1. V lost 5 bases, J lost 4 bases, and 9 bases stayed unmatched. This CDR3 has 16 residues. CDR1 and CDR2 (germline): SEHNR, FQNEAQ (reference sequence). This chain's CDR3 is CASSTRDRGNSYGYTF. CDR3 in DNA: TGTGCCAGCAGCACCCGGGACAGGGGGAACAGCTATGGCTACACCTTC.

There are a few counts of this clone. The chain has TRBV5-4 and TRBJ2-7, with D perhaps TRBD2 (5 bases). Germline V gives CDR1 SGHNT, CDR2 YYREEE (reference sequence). The V end lost 4 bases, the J end lost 4 bases, and 15 bases lay between the germline ends. The CDR3 runs 14 residues. The CDR3 loop is CASSPGSPLYEQYF. CDR3 coding DNA: TGTGCCAGCAGCCCGGGGAGCCCCTTATACGAGCAGTACTTC.

Concerning this clone itself: The sample contains more than one DNA sequence encoding this CDR3. This sequence joins TRBV5-6 and TRBJ2-3, with a weak D call TRBD2 (6 bases). The V gene's germline CDR1 is SGHDT and CDR2 YYEEEE. The CDR3 extends over 13 amino acids. The V gene lost 1 base and the J gene lost 3 bases, with 6 bases spanning the gap. This chain's CDR3 is CASSLRGTDTQYF. CDR3 bases: TGTGCCAGCAGCTTGCGGGGGACAGATACGCAGTATTTT.